The sequence of this T cell receptor beta chain was determined in a study of blood T cell repertoires in COVID-19. For the study at large: The United States, Italy and Spain were the sources of the acute and convalescent COVID-19 samples.

Original methodology: Reference gene primer amplification gave nucleated cell count estimates. This table comes from immunoSEQ multiplex PCR, and its TCRdb copy is limited to in-frame clones, with some not included. V and J calls plus clone size are reproduced from that table; the DNA served to infer D and trimming. In the table there are 80,000 to 130,000 clones, approximately 93% of which are singletons. The CDR3 contains 15 residues. Per germline, CDR1 SEHNR and CDR2 FQNEAQ (reference sequence). V shed 5 bases and J 4 bases; nucleotides not matched to a gene: 7. There are a few counts of this clone.

Material for sequencing was peripheral blood. The gene calls are TRBV7-9 and TRBJ2-4, with 8 bases that match TRBD2. This TCR derives from a man aged 60 to 69 with acute or convalescent COVID-19. The CDR3 region is CASSPGAGVKNIQYF. DNA for the CDR3: TGTGCCAGCAGCCCCGGAGCGGGAGTGAAAAACATTCAGTACTTC.